Below, 15 T cell receptor beta chains from the same sample are listed, as sequenced in a study of shared clonotypes between healthy human individuals. Only in-frame clones appear in the TCRdb table, and some are missing; sequencing was by immunoSEQ multiplex PCR. Of 2 million to 2.5 million clones in the sample, over 85% were seen once. The sample was naive CD4+ T cells from PBMCs. Specified subset: CD45RA+ positively selected. The receptors derive from a man aged 18 to 35 in good health. Some clones in this sample may be carry-over from other donors' samples.

The genes are TRBV29-1 and TRBJ2-7; D is possibly TRBD1 (6 bases). CDR1 is SQVTM and CDR2 is ANQGSEA in the germline V gene. The germline V and J ends were trimmed by 5 bases and 0 bases, with 11 bases remaining between them. This CDR3 region has 13 residues. As DNA, the CDR3 is TGCAGCGTTAGCTCAGGGGACTCCTACGAGCAGTACTTC. Translating gives CSVSSGDSYEQYF.

This clone was found a few times. The chain is built from TRBV5-6 and TRBJ1-3, with D unclear. The ends were cut back, 0 bases at V and 0 bases at J, with 10 bases in the middle. This CDR3 comprises 16 residues. CDR1 and CDR2 (germline): SGHDT, YYEEEE. In DNA, the CDR3 is TGTGCCAGCAGCTTGGGAGTATGGGGCTCTGGAAACACCATATATTTT. Residues: CASSLGVWGSGNTIYF.

The genes are TRBV9 and TRBJ2-7; no reliable D call. Per the germline V gene, CDR1 is SGDLS and CDR2 is YYNGEE. There are 15 residues in the CDR3. The V end was cut by 3 bases, the J end by 1 base, with 14 bases between. As DNA, the CDR3 is TGTGCCAGCAGCGAGAGCAGAGTCCCTTCCTACGAGCAGTACTTC. The encoded protein is CASSESRVPSYEQYF.

The rearrangement links TRBV11-2 to TRBJ2-1; TRBD2 aligns across 13 bases. Germline assignment: CDR1 SGHAT and CDR2 FQNNGV. The CDR3 runs 18 residues. Trimming at V came to 4 bases and at J to 0 bases, leaving 6 bases not matched to a gene. The CDR3: CASSSPGLAGTSYNEQFF. The CDR3 nucleotides read TGTGCCAGCAGCTCACCGGGACTAGCGGGAACCTCCTACAATGAGCAGTTCTTC. Full variable domain (remainder filled in from reference TRBV11-2 and TRBJ2-1): EAGVAQSPRYKIIEKRQSVAFWCNPISGHATLYWYQQILGQGPKLLIQFQNNGVVDDSQLPKDRFSAERLKGVDSTLKIQPAKLEDSAVYLCASSSPGLAGTSYNEQFFGPGTRLTVL.

The rearrangement links TRBV2 to TRBJ2-7; D is ambiguous. V dropped 6 bases and J dropped 3 bases, with 12 bases sitting between them. Germline V gene lookup returns CDR1 SNHLY and CDR2 FYNNEI. The CDR3 sequence is 13 residues long. The CDR3 loop reads CASRKPANYEQYF. The DNA of the CDR3 is TGTGCCAGCAGAAAACCAGCAAACTACGAGCAGTACTTC.

As regards this clone: Relative to the germline gene, one junction end is altered; a read error may explain this. The V call is TRBV27, the J call TRBJ2-3, with D perhaps TRBD2 (7 bases). The germline CDR1 and CDR2 sequences are MNHEY and SMNVEV (reference sequence). The CDR3 contains 14 residues. The CDR3 nucleotides are TGTGCCGCTAGGAGGGGGGGCGTGACAGATACGCAGTGTTTT. Translating gives CAARRGGVTDTQCF.

The gene calls are TRBV7-2 and TRBJ2-5; 15 bases map to TRBD2. J gave up 5 bases and V 6 bases, and 1 base lay outside the gene matches. This CDR3 region has 14 residues. Germline CDR1 reads SGHTA; CDR2 reads FQGNSA. The CDR3 is CASSGTSGRETQYF. The CDR3 DNA reads TGTGCCAGCAGTGGGACTAGCGGGAGGGAGACCCAGTACTTC.

Points on this clone: An end of the junction differs from the germline gene, which may be a read error. This chain connects TRBV5-4 to TRBJ2-7; no firm D call. This CDR3 comprises 12 residues. Germline CDR1 reads SGHNT; CDR2 reads YYREEE (reference sequence). CDR3 protein: CASSSRFYEQYF. The CDR3 DNA is TGCGCCAGCAGCTCACGGTTTTACGAGCAGTACTTC.

This rearrangement joins TRBV5-4 to TRBJ2-7; a weak D match, TRBD1 (5 bases). The V end lost 1 base, the J end lost 0 bases, and 11 bases lay between the germline ends. The V gene's germline CDR1 is SGHNT and CDR2 YYREEE (reference sequence). The CDR3 extends over 15 amino acids. In nucleotides, the CDR3 is TGTGCCAGCAGCTTGCGGAAGGGGAACTCCTACGAGCAGTACTTC. Amino acid sequence: CASSLRKGNSYEQYF.

The J gene is TRBJ2-7, the V gene TRBV7-9; D might be TRBD1 (6 bases). There are 15 residues in the CDR3. V was pared by 4 bases and J by 0 bases, with 13 bases between. Germline V gene data show CDR1 as SEHNR and CDR2 as FQNEAQ (reference sequence). The DNA for the CDR3 is TGTGCCAGCAGCTCGAGGGTGGACAGCTCCTACGAGCAGTACTTC. As protein: CASSSRVDSSYEQYF.

This rearrangement joins TRBV5-4 to TRBJ1-1; perhaps TRBD1 as D (6 bases). This CDR3 region has 15 residues. Germline CDR1 is SGHNT and CDR2 is YYREEE (reference sequence). V was cut by 4 bases and J by 2 bases, with 15 bases left in between. The CDR3 protein is CASSPPGVTNTEAFF. The CDR3 DNA reads as TGTGCCAGCAGCCCCCCAGGGGTTACCAACACTGAAGCTTTCTTT.

Regarding this clone: Additional DNA sequences in this sample encode the identical CDR3. V usage is TRBV9 and J usage is TRBJ1-2, with 8 positions matching TRBD1. With 5 bases clipped from V and 2 bases from J, the junction kept 2 bases outside the gene matches. The CDR3 is 13 residues long. Per the germline V gene, CDR1 is SGDLS and CDR2 is YYNGEE. This chain's CDR3 is CASRRDRNYGYTF. The DNA for the CDR3 is TGTGCCAGCAGACGGGACAGGAACTATGGCTACACCTTC.

The chain combines TRBV11-3 with TRBJ1-1; TRBD1 might be the D (6 bases). The V gene's germline CDR1 is SGHNT and CDR2 YENEEA. The CDR3 has 14 amino acids. The germline V and J ends were trimmed by 4 bases and 1 base, with 10 bases remaining between them. The CDR3 here is CASSSQGRNTEAFF. CDR3 sequence (DNA): TGTGCCAGCAGCTCCCAGGGGAGGAACACTGAAGCTTTCTTT.

CDR3 coding DNA: TGTGCCAGCAGCCCGGTTCAGGGAATACCAGAATACGAGCAGTACTTC. Translating it yields CASSPVQGIPEYEQYF. The chain recombines TRBV7-6 with TRBJ2-7, with D tentatively TRBD1 (5 bases). The CDR3 spans 16 residues. V lost 5 bases to trimming and J lost 4 bases, with 21 bases between them. The V gene's germline CDR1 is SGHVS and CDR2 FNYEAQ.

The chain combines TRBV18 with TRBJ1-3, with D uncertain. This CDR3 is 13 amino acids long. V gave up 8 bases and J gave up 0 bases, with 8 bases separating them. Germline assignment: CDR1 KGHSH and CDR2 LQKENI. CDR3 nucleotides: TGTGCCAGCACGGACGTCTCTGGAAACACCATATATTTT. Translating gives CASTDVSGNTIYF.